This TCR beta chain was sequenced during a study of cytomegalovirus exposure and HLA in healthy donors. Study results and caveats: It emerged from a later analysis that several of the most significant clusters appeared to be linked to common viral pathogens.

Use of 60 Vbeta and 13 Jbeta primers characterized the PCR. Profiling relied on immunoSEQ multiplex PCR, and the TCRdb table lists in-frame clones only, not all of them. The sample yields 65,000 to 70,000 clones, less than 75% seen once. In regard to this clone: Its specificity is unknown.

J lost 4 bases, V lost 1 base, and 2 bases had no gene match. CDR1 is SGHDT, CDR2 YYEEEE, per germline. The CDR3 covers 14 residues. Sample: PBMCs. This chain links TRBV5-6 with TRBJ2-4; 7 nucleotides agree with TRBD1. This TCR derives from a woman in her twenties or thirties in good health and CMV-seronegative. The chain's CDR3 is CASSLLGQKNIQYF. CDR3 sequence (DNA): TGTGCCAGCAGCTTGCTGGGACAGAAAAACATTCAGTACTTC. Drawing the rest from reference TRBV5-6 and TRBJ2-4, the complete variable domain is DAGVTQSPTHLIKTRGQQVTLRCSPKSGHDTVSWYQQALGQGPQFIFQYYEEEERQRGNFPDRFSGHQFPNYSSELNVNALLLGDSALYLCASSLLGQKNIQYFGAGTRLSVL.